The 31 T cell receptor beta chains below come from one sample, sequenced in a study of CD8 T cells in Susac syndrome. An input of about 0.5 to 1 ug of RNA was subjected to reverse transcription using random hexamers. TCRdb redid the calling of the immunoSEQ multiplex PCR reads with MiXCR, one entry per CDR3 protein. The table lists roughly 330,000 distinct CDR3 sequences, roughly 94% of them singletons. Sequencing was carried out using CD4+ T cells from PBMCs. The receptors stem from a human donor with multiple sclerosis.

The chain has TRBV10-3 and TRBJ2-1; D perhaps matches TRBD1 (6 bases). The CDR3 contains 19 residues. CDR1 is ENHRY, CDR2 SYGVKD, per germline. V was pared by 5 bases and J by 6 bases, with 29 bases between. CDR3 coding DNA: TGTGCCATCAGTTTACTTTCCAGGGGTCAGGGTGTCAGCCCCAATGAGCAGTTCTTC. It translates to CAISLLSRGQGVSPNEQFF.

V usage is TRBV7-9 and J usage is TRBJ1-4; 8 nucleotides line up with TRBD1. The V and J ends lost 4 bases and 4 bases, in that order; junction bases with no gene match: 5. CDR3 length: 15 amino acids. Looked up from germline, CDR1 is SEHNR and CDR2 is FQNEAQ (reference sequence). The DNA of the CDR3 is TGTGCCAGCAGCTCCCAGGGGGCGGTTAATGAAAAACTGTTTTTT. Encoded protein: CASSSQGAVNEKLFF.

This chain uses TRBV20-1 with TRBJ2-7; 14 nucleotides agree with TRBD2. The CDR3 spans 14 residues. Unmatched junction bases numbered 2, after V lost 3 bases and J lost 4 bases. Germline values: CDR1 DFQATT, CDR2 SNEGSKA (reference sequence). In nucleotides, the CDR3 is TGCAGTGCTAGGACTAGCGGGAGGGGTTACGAGCAGTACTTC. Protein sequence: CSARTSGRGYEQYF.

The V call is TRBV29-1, the J call TRBJ2-1; D not certain. V lost 5 bases to trimming and J lost 6 bases, with 5 bases between them. The CDR3 consists of 10 residues. The germline gives CDR1 SQVTM, CDR2 ANQGSEA. The CDR3 nucleotides are TGCAGCGTTAGTAGCAATGAGCAGTTCTTC. As protein: CSVSSNEQFF.

V and J are TRBV3-1 and TRBJ2-1, with 12 positions matching TRBD2. The CDR3 length is 15 residues. Germline V gene sequence: CDR1 LGHDT, CDR2 YNNKEL (reference sequence). Trimming removed 4 bases from V and 8 bases from J; junction bases left unmatched: 6. The CDR3 region has the DNA TGTGCCAGCAGCCCATGGACTAGCGGGAACGATGAGCAGTTCTTC. Amino acids: CASSPWTSGNDEQFF.

The chain uses TRBV29-1 and TRBJ2-2, with TRBD2 matching 7 bases. Germline lookup yields CDR1 SQVTM and CDR2 ANQGSEA. Trimming cost V 2 bases and J 4 bases; bases outside gene matches: 4. This CDR3 is 14 amino acids long. CDR3 nucleotide sequence: TGCAGCGTTGAAAGCTGGGGGGGCACCGGGGAGCTGTTTTTT. Translating it yields CSVESWGGTGELFF.

This sequence joins TRBV7-9 and TRBJ2-3; D not certain. The CDR3 runs 12 residues. V shed 7 bases and J shed 2 bases, with 7 bases lying between them. Per germline, CDR1 SEHNR and CDR2 FQNEAQ (reference sequence). The CDR3 bases are TGTGCCAGCACCGACCTCACAGATACGCAGTATTTT. Its protein is CASTDLTDTQYF.

This CDR3 is CASSQERVLEQYF. The CDR3 region has the DNA TGTGCCAGCAGCCAAGAAAGGGTTCTCGAGCAGTACTTC. V usage is TRBV14 and J usage is TRBJ2-7; D remains unclear. The CDR3 has 13 residues. V was shortened by 0 bases and J by 6 bases, with 9 bases between the two germline ends. CDR1 is SGHDN, CDR2 FVKESK, per germline.

V usage is TRBV19 and J usage is TRBJ2-2, with 7 bases that match TRBD2. Germline CDR1 is LNHDA and CDR2 is SQIVND (reference sequence). The trim removed 5 bases at V and 3 bases at J, leaving 6 bases unmatched. This CDR3 spans 15 amino acids. CDR3 nucleotides: TGTGCCAGTAGTCCAAGGGCGGGGGACACCGGGGAGCTGTTTTTT. This encodes CASSPRAGDTGELFF.

The chain recombines TRBV2 with TRBJ1-1, with TRBD1 matching 10 bases. V shed 4 bases, J shed 6 bases, and the junction held 8 bases outside the gene matches. The CDR3 covers 15 residues. Germline V gene data show CDR1 as SNHLY and CDR2 as FYNNEI. CDR3 in amino acids: CASSGGQGRVAEAFF. DNA for the CDR3: TGTGCCAGCAGTGGGGGACAGGGGCGCGTCGCTGAAGCTTTCTTT.

This clonotype was detected only once. The chain carries TRBV5-1 and TRBJ2-5; D is undetermined. The V and J ends lost 0 bases and 5 bases respectively, with 14 bases between them. CDR1 is SGHRS and CDR2 is YFSETQ in the germline V gene. The length of the CDR3 is 15 residues. This CDR3 is CASSLGAPFAETQYF. In DNA form, the CDR3 reads TGCGCCAGCAGCTTGGGGGCTCCCTTCGCGGAGACCCAGTACTTC.

The chain has TRBV15 and TRBJ1-4; a possible D gene is TRBD1 (6 bases). Trimming removed 6 bases at V and 0 bases at J, with 14 bases between. The germline gives CDR1 LNHNV, CDR2 YYDKDF (reference sequence). The CDR3 has 16 residues. CDR3 coding DNA: TGTGCCACCAGTTCGGCGGACAGTGCAACTAATGAAAAACTGTTTTTT. This gives the protein CATSSADSATNEKLFF. Supplemented by reference TRBV15 and TRBJ1-4, the full variable domain reads DAMVIQNPRYQVTQFGKPVTLSCSQTLNHNVMYWYQQKSSQAPKLLFHYYDKDFNNEADTPDNFQSRRPNTSFCFLDIRSPGLGDTAMYLCATSSADSATNEKLFFGSGTQLSVL.

J is TRBJ2-1 and V is TRBV15; the match to TRBD2 covers 7 bases. Trimming took 0 bases from V and 5 from J; bases not matched to a gene: 4. Germline loops: CDR1 LNHNV, CDR2 YYDKDF (reference sequence). The CDR3 runs to 15 residues. CDR3 in amino acids: CATSRDPGGHNEQFF. In DNA form, the CDR3 reads TGTGCCACCAGCAGAGATCCGGGAGGTCACAATGAGCAGTTCTTC.

The chain has TRBV20-1 and TRBJ2-5, with 12 bases that match TRBD2. The CDR3 spans 16 residues. V was clipped by 7 bases and J by 4 bases; unmatched bases: 13. Germline V gene sequence: CDR1 DFQATT, CDR2 SNEGSKA (reference sequence). CDR3 region: CSVRTLAGGLRETQYF. CDR3 nucleotides: TGCAGTGTTAGGACCCTAGCGGGAGGGCTTAGAGAGACCCAGTACTTC.

V gene TRBV3-1 combines with J gene TRBJ2-7, with 7 bases fitting TRBD1. There are 15 residues in the CDR3. Per germline, CDR1 LGHDT and CDR2 YNNKEL (reference sequence). The junction had 6 bases not matched to a gene; V was cut back by 0 bases and J by 4 bases. The CDR3 DNA reads TGTGCCAGCAGCCAAGATATGGGACAGCGGTACGAGCAGTACTTC. This sequence encodes CASSQDMGQRYEQYF.

The chain employs TRBV30 and TRBJ1-2; 9 bases agree with TRBD1. The J segment lost 12 bases and the V segment lost 4 bases, leaving 12 bases of the junction unmatched. Germline V lookup: CDR1 GTSNPN, CDR2 SVGIG (reference sequence). The length of the CDR3 is 13 residues. The CDR3 DNA sequence: TGTGCCTGGAACGATTTAGGACAGGGGAAGAACACCTTC. This gives the protein CAWNDLGQGKNTF. The whole variable domain, filled in from reference TRBV30 and TRBJ1-2, reads SQTIHQWPATLVQPVGSPLSLECTVEGTSNPNLYWYRQAAGRGLQLLFYSVGIGQISSEVPQNLSASRPQDRQFILSSKKLLLSDSGFYLCAWNDLGQGKNTFGSGTRLTVV.

The chain links TRBV20-1 to TRBJ2-1, with TRBD2 identical over 10 bases. The CDR3 runs 14 residues. V gave up 7 bases and J gave up 7 bases; unmatched junction bases: 10. Germline CDR1 is DFQATT and CDR2 is SNEGSKA (reference sequence). CDR3 protein: CSGQAGGLGNEQFF. DNA for the CDR3: TGCAGTGGTCAAGCGGGGGGGCTTGGTAATGAGCAGTTCTTC.

The table lists this clonotype with a count of one. The chain is built from TRBV6-5 and TRBJ2-4; tentatively, D is TRBD1 (5 bases). CDR1 MNHEY and CDR2 SVGAGI come from the germline V gene. The CDR3 is 15 residues long. Trimming pared 0 bases from V and 7 bases from J, leaving 13 bases between. In nucleotides, the CDR3 is TGTGCCAGCAGTTACTCGTTCCTGGACATTAACATTCAGTACTTC. It encodes CASSYSFLDINIQYF.

The V gene is TRBV5-1, the J gene TRBJ2-3, with a weak D call TRBD2 (5 bases). Germline V gene data show CDR1 as SGHRS and CDR2 as YFSETQ. The CDR3 length is 14 residues. The germline V and J ends were trimmed by 5 bases and 3 bases, with 13 bases remaining between them. In DNA form, the CDR3 reads TGCGCCAGCAGGGCACTCCGGGGAACAGATACGCAGTATTTT. This sequence encodes CASRALRGTDTQYF. Filled out from reference TRBV5-1 and TRBJ2-3, the complete variable domain reads KAGVTQTPRYLIKTRGQQVTLSCSPISGHRSVSWYQQTPGQGLQFLFEYFSETQRNKGNFPGRFSGRQFSNSRSEMNVSTLELGDSALYLCASRALRGTDTQYFGPGTRLTVL.

The chain employs TRBV18 and TRBJ2-7, with D possibly TRBD1 on 6 matching bases. CDR3 length equals 15 residues. Germline V gene data show CDR1 as KGHSH and CDR2 as LQKENI. V was trimmed by 5 bases and J by 5 bases, leaving 19 bases between them. CDR3 nucleotides: TGTGCCAGCTCATCACAAAACAGGGTAACCAACGAGCAGTACTTC. It translates to CASSSQNRVTNEQYF.

CDR3 bases: TGTGCCAGCAGCACCTCGACGGGACTAGCAAATTACAATGAGCAGTTCTTC. Protein: CASSTSTGLANYNEQFF. V and J are TRBV6-1 and TRBJ2-1; 9 positions agree with TRBD2. Unmatched junction bases numbered 13, after V lost 6 bases and J lost 4 bases. Germline CDR1 reads MNHNS; CDR2 reads SASEGT. This CDR3 is built from 17 residues.

V and J are TRBV7-9 and TRBJ1-1; D may be TRBD1 (5 bases). Germline loops: CDR1 SEHNR, CDR2 FQNEAQ (reference sequence). V lost 5 bases, J lost 9 bases, and 25 bases lay in between. The CDR3 extends over 16 amino acids. The CDR3 nucleotides read TGTGCCAGCAGCAAAAACTCCGGGACCGCTATTCAAAAAGCTTTCTTT. Translation: CASSKNSGTAIQKAFF.

The chain couples TRBV20-1 to TRBJ1-3; the D is unclear. Germline values: CDR1 DFQATT, CDR2 SNEGSKA (reference sequence). V was shortened by 5 bases and J by 0 bases, with 8 bases between the two germline ends. The CDR3 loop spans 13 amino acids. CDR3 region: CSAETSSGNTIYF. CDR3 nucleotides: TGCAGTGCTGAGACAAGCTCTGGAAACACCATATATTTT.

V is TRBV5-6 and J is TRBJ2-7; D is perhaps TRBD2 (6 bases). The CDR3 runs to 14 residues. V was clipped by 0 bases and J by 7 bases, with 14 bases between them. Germline V CDR1 and CDR2: SGHDT, YYEEEE. Here the CDR3 DNA reads TGTGCCAGCAGCTTGGAGAGGGAGGATTCGGAGCAGTACTTC. Its translation is CASSLEREDSEQYF. Combining the CDR3 with reference TRBV5-6 and TRBJ2-7 gives the whole variable domain DAGVTQSPTHLIKTRGQQVTLRCSPKSGHDTVSWYQQALGQGPQFIFQYYEEEERQRGNFPDRFSGHQFPNYSSELNVNALLLGDSALYLCASSLEREDSEQYFGPGTRLTVT.

The rearrangement links TRBV3-1 to TRBJ1-6; D is uncertain. Per germline, CDR1 LGHDT and CDR2 YNNKEL (reference sequence). The CDR3 is 18 residues long. V was shortened by 0 bases and J by 6 bases, with 18 bases between the two germline ends. The CDR3, as DNA: TGTGCCAGCAGCCAAGATAATGGAGGCTCAGTGGGTAATTCACCCCTCCACTTT. Protein: CASSQDNGGSVGNSPLHF.

This chain joins TRBV14 and TRBJ2-2; 13 bases line up with TRBD2. The CDR3 is 17 amino acids. The ends lost 4 bases at V and 4 bases at J; junction bases unmatched: 6. The germline V gene encodes CDR1 SGHDN and CDR2 FVKESK. As DNA, the CDR3 is TGTGCCAGCAGCCCACGGACTAGCGGGAGACGCACCGGGGAGCTGTTTTTT. The encoded protein is CASSPRTSGRRTGELFF.

This rearrangement joins TRBV5-1 to TRBJ2-2; the D gene is possibly TRBD2 (6 bases). V gave up 5 bases and J gave up 3 bases, with 17 bases separating them. Germline assignment: CDR1 SGHRS and CDR2 YFSETQ. The CDR3 sequence is 16 residues long. CDR3 sequence reads: CASRDAGTGDTGELFF. CDR3 DNA sequence: TGCGCCAGCAGGGACGCCGGGACTGGGGACACCGGGGAGCTGTTTTTT. The variable domain in full, completed from reference TRBV5-1 and TRBJ2-2, reads KAGVTQTPRYLIKTRGQQVTLSCSPISGHRSVSWYQQTPGQGLQFLFEYFSETQRNKGNFPGRFSGRQFSNSRSEMNVSTLELGDSALYLCASRDAGTGDTGELFFGEGSRLTVL.

The chain combines TRBV2 with TRBJ1-2; D is undetermined. This CDR3 contains 12 residues. Trimming shortened V by 8 bases and J by 4 bases, and 11 bases separated the two germline ends. The germline V gene has CDR1 SNHLY and CDR2 FYNNEI. The CDR3 sequence: CASAWASYGYTF. In DNA, the CDR3 is TGTGCCAGCGCCTGGGCGAGCTATGGCTACACCTTC.

This sequence joins TRBV24-1 and TRBJ2-1; D uncertain. In germline, CDR1 is KGHDR, CDR2 SFDVKD. V shed 4 bases and J shed 6 bases, with 15 bases lying between them. The CDR3 length is 15 residues. CDR3: CATSDPDQWGNEQFF. The CDR3 DNA reads as TGTGCCACCAGTGACCCCGACCAGTGGGGCAATGAGCAGTTCTTC.

The chain employs TRBV3-1 and TRBJ2-7, with a weak D call TRBD2 (6 bases). There are 15 residues in the CDR3. Per the germline V gene, CDR1 is LGHDT and CDR2 is YNNKEL (reference sequence). V was trimmed by 3 bases and J by 4 bases, leaving 16 bases between them. The CDR3, as DNA: TGTGCCAGCAGCCAGTCACTAGCAGAGCCTTACGAGCAGTACTTC. Amino acid sequence: CASSQSLAEPYEQYF.

This rearrangement joins TRBV19 to TRBJ2-3, with D maybe TRBD2 (6 bases). Germline-derived CDR1 and CDR2 are LNHDA and SQIVND (reference sequence). CDR3 length equals 15 residues. Trimming cost V 5 bases and J 2 bases, with 14 bases left between them. The CDR3 region is CASSSAGINTDTQYF. The CDR3 DNA reads as TGTGCCAGTAGTTCCGCGGGGATCAACACAGATACGCAGTATTTT.